The 3 T cell receptor beta chains given below trace back to one sample, sequenced in a study of blood T cell repertoires in COVID-19. Assay: immunoSEQ multiplex PCR; the TCRdb copy retains only in-frame clones and omits some. Of roughly 210,000 clones in the sample, around four fifths are singletons; the top ten hold approximately 10%. The material sequenced was peripheral blood. The receptors were sampled from a woman at least 80 years old with COVID-19, enrolled during active disease.

V usage is TRBV11-1 and J usage is TRBJ2-1; 12 positions match TRBD2. This CDR3 has 15 amino acids. V shed 5 bases, J shed 8 bases, and the junction held 7 bases outside the gene matches. Germline values: CDR1 SGHAT, CDR2 FQDESV (reference sequence). DNA for the CDR3: TGTGCCAGCAGCCGAGGACTAGCGGGGATGTATGAGCAGTTCTTC. It codes for CASSRGLAGMYEQFF.

This sequence joins TRBV18 and TRBJ2-1; weak D call: TRBD2 (5 bases). CDR1 and CDR2 from the germline V gene are KGHSH and LQKENI. The CDR3 has 13 amino acids. Trimming shortened V by 0 bases and J by 10 bases, and 10 bases separated the two germline ends. This CDR3 reads CASSPPPSYEQFF. In nucleotides, the CDR3 is TGTGCCAGCTCACCACCCCCTAGCTACGAGCAGTTCTTC.

The V and J genes are TRBV6-1 and TRBJ2-3; 14 nucleotides align to TRBD2. The CDR3 totals 17 residues. The V gene's germline CDR1 is MNHNS and CDR2 SASEGT. J lost 6 bases, V lost 3 bases, and 8 bases had no gene match. CDR3 in DNA: TGTGCCAGCAGTGATACCGGGACTAGCGGGGGAAGGGATACGCAGTATTTT. It codes for CASSDTGTSGGRDTQYF.